The entry below gives a single T cell receptor beta chain sequence along with its context. Its antigen specificity is not known. No much larger clonotype is one base removed from it; base qualities were not supplied. For TCRbeta CDR3 sequencing, genomic DNA was extracted from sorted cells using the QIAGEN DNeasy Blood and Tissue Kit. High-throughput TCRbeta CDR3 sequencing, which included PCR amplification with bias correction and internal controls, was done commercially through immunoSEQ. On the study's bioinformatics: Unique productive TCRbeta sequences were defined by CDR3 nucleotide sequence where primers matched, otherwise by CDR3 amino acid sequence with Vbeta and Jbeta genes. To correct for sorting error, sequences found in more than one sorted population at a frequency ratio of 2:1 or less were discarded, and the remaining shared sequences were assigned to the population with the higher frequency. Donor-reactive sequences were defined as at least 5-fold expanded in CFSE-low cells versus unstimulated cells, with frequency of at least 0.01% in CFSE-low cells. Repertoire divergence was quantified by Jensen-Shannon divergence using the top 100 TCRbeta sequences ranked by frequency. For samples with multiple sequencing runs, sorting error was corrected in each run separately before the runs were combined. Imported from immuneACCESS, the table was reduced by TCRdb to in-frame sequences with V and J called. These copies leave out some clones; in studies compared against another copy, an unresolved V gene accounts for under half, and the cause of the remainder is not known. V and J calls and clone size are as listed in that table; D and trimming were resolved from the DNA. The sample profile shows about 90,000 clones; 80% to 95% of them were found once. Under 2% of the sample lies in the top ten.

This sample was included in a study of Tregs in tolerant kidney transplant recipients (dated by TCRdb to the late 2010s). Background for the entire study: The study applied TCRbeta sequencing to find donor-specific regulatory T cells before combined kidney and bone marrow transplantation and then followed those same cells after transplant.

Transplants used related donors with nonmyeloablative bone marrow transplantation; mixed chimerism was transient in the human trials. Thawed PBMCs were FACS-sorted into unstimulated Tregs (CD4+CD25+CD127-), CD4+ non-Tregs (CD4+CD25-), CD4 cells and CD8 cells. The patients were 4 recipients of combined kidney and bone marrow transplants from the ITN036ST trial, and samples were available only from these trial subjects. Healthy control blood was processed to PBMCs by Ficoll density gradient and cryopreserved, and patient PBMCs were collected before and after transplant. What the authors observed across the whole study: In tolerant patients, the expansion of donor-specific Tregs was greater than global Treg expansion, suggesting that the expansion was antigen-driven rather than nonspecific. The study was constrained by small patient numbers, and validation of the findings is required in larger populations and under other immunosuppression protocols. PCR primers changed over time for some patients, so nucleotide-level comparison across those patients' samples was not possible. Biological reproducibility was not directly addressed, though technical replication error appeared minimal. Expanding Tregs with activated donor B cells appeared to identify the most biologically relevant and donor-specific TCRbeta repertoire.

The CDR3 contains 15 residues, cysteine and phenylalanine counted. The sequence is cut down to CDR3 DNA, 45 bases in frame from base 1. V was cut back by 5 bases and J by 0 bases, leaving a gap of 12 bases between them. Sequences SGHNT (CDR1) and YYREEE (CDR2) are obtained from the germline V gene (reference sequence). Material: CD4+ T cells from blood (PBMCs), obtained 12 months after the transplant. The sequence is built from TRBV5-4 and TRBJ2-4; tentative D gene TRBD1, with 6 bases matching. This TCR was sampled from a human patient who received a combined kidney and bone marrow transplant. Following a transplant, some T cells may be graft donor cells, not patient cells. The CDR3 region has the sequence CASSSQTGAKNIQYF. The DNA sequence is as follows: TGTGCCAGCAGTTCGCAGACAGGAGCCAAAAACATTCAGTACTTC.